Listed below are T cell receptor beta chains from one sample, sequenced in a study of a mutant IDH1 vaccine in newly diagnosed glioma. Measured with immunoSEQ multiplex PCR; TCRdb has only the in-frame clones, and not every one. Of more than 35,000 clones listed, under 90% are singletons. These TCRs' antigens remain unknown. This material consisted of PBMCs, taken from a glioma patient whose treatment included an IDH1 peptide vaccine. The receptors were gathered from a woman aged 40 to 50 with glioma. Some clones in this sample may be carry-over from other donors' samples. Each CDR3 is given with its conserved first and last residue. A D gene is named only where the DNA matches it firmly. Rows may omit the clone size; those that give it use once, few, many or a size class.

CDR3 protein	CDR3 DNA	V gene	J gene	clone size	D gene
CASSLQGHYGYTF	TGTGCCAGCAGCTTGCAGGGGCACTATGGCTACACCTTC	TRBV5-5	TRBJ1-2	-	-
CATPIGADTGELFF	TGTGCCACCCCGATTGGGGCGGACACCGGGGAGCTGTTTTTT	TRBV7-9	TRBJ2-2	once	-
CASRETYGYTF	TGTGCCAGCAGGGAGACCTATGGCTACACCTTC	TRBV28	TRBJ1-2	-	-
CASSLDGRDTDTQYF	TGTGCCAGCAGCTTAGACGGGAGGGACACAGATACGCAGTATTTT	TRBV5-4	TRBJ2-3	-	TRBD2
CASTPGGLWGHGYGYTF	TGTGCCAGCACGCCCGGGGGCCTATGGGGCCATGGCTATGGCTACACCTTC	TRBV7-2	TRBJ1-2	-	-
CASLGMGGSGNTIYF	TGTGCCAGCTTAGGGATGGGGGGTTCCGGAAACACCATATATTTT	TRBV7-9	TRBJ1-3	-	-
CASRRPQGLNEKLFF	TGTGCCAGCAGGAGACCCCAAGGCCTCAATGAAAAACTGTTTTTT	TRBV2	TRBJ1-4	-	-
CASRTTGQGFGPQHF	TGTGCCAGCAGAACGACCGGACAGGGGTTTGGGCCCCAGCATTTT	TRBV6-1	TRBJ1-5	-	TRBD1
CAGLVVDGNTIYF	TGTGCCGGTCTCGTGGTCGACGGAAACACCATATATTTT	TRBV27	TRBJ1-3	-	-
CASRPGGTGSPLHF	TGTGCCAGCAGGCCCGGGGGGACGGGATCACCCCTCCACTTT	TRBV6-5	TRBJ1-6	-	-
CASSPNMGQGAGNTIYF	TGTGCCAGCTCACCCAACATGGGACAGGGAGCTGGAAACACCATATATTTT	TRBV18	TRBJ1-3	once	TRBD1
CATSRALGGAETQYF	TGTGCCACCAGCAGGGCCCTCGGGGGCGCGGAGACCCAGTACTTC	TRBV15	TRBJ2-5	-	-
CASSQDKGNYGYTF	TGTGCCAGCAGCCAAGATAAGGGGAACTATGGCTACACCTTC	TRBV4-2	TRBJ1-2	-	-
CAISGGDTEAFF	TGTGCCATCTCGGGGGGCGACACTGAAGCTTTCTTT	TRBV10-3	TRBJ1-1	-	-
CASSTTGGASGNTIYF	TGTGCCAGTAGTACGACAGGGGGCGCGTCTGGAAACACCATATATTTT	TRBV19	TRBJ1-3	-	TRBD1
CASSPLRLEGEGYTF	TGTGCCAGCAGCCCACTAAGGCTAGAGGGGGAGGGCTACACCTTC	TRBV9	TRBJ1-2	-	-
CASRGGAGQYF	TGTGCCAGCAGGGGTGGGGCGGGGCAGTACTTC	TRBV27	TRBJ2-7	-	-
CASSQRPQRGTEAFF	TGCGCCAGCAGCCAGCGCCCTCAGAGGGGGACTGAAGCTTTCTTT	TRBV4-1	TRBJ1-1	-	-
CASSGSGRVEQFF	TGTGCCAGCAGCGGTAGCGGGAGGGTCGAGCAGTTCTTC	TRBV5-4	TRBJ2-1	-	TRBD2
CASSLGWVGVSEKLFF	TGTGCCAGCAGCTTAGGTTGGGTTGGGGTTAGCGAAAAACTGTTTTTT	TRBV7-2	TRBJ1-4	once	-
CATSVTVAGVEETQYF	TGTGCCACCAGCGTGACCGTAGCGGGAGTAGAAGAGACCCAGTACTTC	TRBV15	TRBJ2-5	-	TRBD2
CASSLRGNGASGRNEQFF	TGTGCCAGCAGCCTACGGGGAAACGGGGCTAGCGGGCGGAATGAGCAGTTCTTC	TRBV7-2	TRBJ2-1	-	TRBD2
CASSHEARRRPNGNEKLFF	TGTGCCAGCAGCCATGAGGCGAGACGAAGACCGAACGGTAATGAAAAACTGTTTTTT	TRBV9	TRBJ1-4	-	-
CASSFATGRNYGYTF	TGTGCCAGCAGTTTTGCGACAGGCCGAAACTATGGCTACACCTTC	TRBV28	TRBJ1-2	-	-
CASSYLDVGNQPQHF	TGTGCCAGCAGTTACTTGGACGTAGGAAATCAGCCCCAGCATTTT	TRBV6-6	TRBJ1-5	-	-
CASRGHMNTEAFF	TGTGCCAGTAGGGGACACATGAACACTGAAGCTTTCTTT	TRBV19	TRBJ1-1	-	-
CASRPTGYYGYTF	TGTGCCAGCAGACCGACAGGGTACTATGGCTACACCTTC	TRBV27	TRBJ1-2	-	TRBD1
CASSYRIGGDPGELFF	TGTGCCAGCAGTTACAGGATAGGGGGAGACCCCGGGGAGCTGTTTTTT	TRBV6-5	TRBJ2-2	-	-
CASSPLRGEQYF	TGTGCCAGCTCCCCCTTACGTGGCGAGCAGTACTTC	TRBV18	TRBJ2-7	-	-
CASSPWGGGRANEQYF	TGTGCCAGCAGCCCTTGGGGGGGAGGGAGGGCCAACGAGCAGTACTTC	TRBV9	TRBJ2-7	-	TRBD2
CASTETGMRYEQYF	TGTGCCAGCACCGAAACAGGGATGCGGTACGAGCAGTACTTC	TRBV28	TRBJ2-7	-	-
CASSIIASGGRAFF	TGTGCCAGTAGTATAATAGCGTCGGGCGGGCGAGCTTTCTTT	TRBV19	TRBJ1-1	-	-
CAISSLGSGASYNEQFF	TGTGCCATCAGTAGTCTCGGTTCAGGCGCATCGTACAATGAGCAGTTCTTC	TRBV10-3	TRBJ2-1	-	-
CASTSYRGLGTEAFF	TGTGCCAGCACTAGTTACAGGGGCCTGGGCACTGAAGCTTTCTTT	TRBV7-2	TRBJ1-1	-	TRBD1
CASSPSSSLNYGYTF	TGTGCCAGCAGCCCTTCGAGTTCCCTCAACTATGGCTACACCTTC	TRBV9	TRBJ1-2	-	-
CASSPQSTSVNTEAFF	TGTGCCAGCTCACCTCAATCGACGTCCGTGAACACTGAAGCTTTCTTT	TRBV18	TRBJ1-1	-	-
CASSLMDGVGTGELFF	TGTGCCAGCAGCTTGATGGATGGGGTGGGCACCGGGGAGCTGTTTTTT	TRBV7-6	TRBJ2-2	-	-
CANRIQGGDEKLFF	TGTGCCAACAGAATACAGGGGGGGGATGAAAAACTGTTTTTT	TRBV27	TRBJ1-4	-	TRBD1
CASSPVTGLCTF	TGTGCCAGCTCACCGGTGACTGGTCTGTGCACCTTC	TRBV18	TRBJ1-2	-	-
CASNGGHGYTF	TGTGCCAGTAACGGGGGGCATGGCTACACCTTC	TRBV19	TRBJ1-2	-	-
CASRGGQGRTYEQYF	TGTGCCAGCAGAGGGGGACAGGGAAGAACCTACGAGCAGTACTTC	TRBV2	TRBJ2-7	-	TRBD1
CATSQGAGGSYEQYF	TGTGCCACCAGCCAGGGGGCTGGGGGCTCCTACGAGCAGTACTTC	TRBV15	TRBJ2-7	-	TRBD1
CASSRRGQGSYEQYF	TGTGCCAGCAGCCGCCGGGGACAGGGCTCCTACGAGCAGTACTTC	TRBV7-2	TRBJ2-7	-	TRBD1
CAISDRSKTNYGYTF	TGTGCCATCAGTGACAGGTCAAAGACTAACTATGGCTACACCTTC	TRBV10-3	TRBJ1-2	-	-
CASSPREGTSLRLGNQPQHF	TGTGCCAGTAGCCCCCGGGAGGGGACGTCTCTTCGATTGGGTAATCAGCCCCAGCATTTT	TRBV19	TRBJ1-5	once	-
CSVASKRQSWDGYTF	TGCAGCGTTGCTTCTAAACGACAGAGTTGGGATGGCTACACCTTC	TRBV29-1	TRBJ1-2	-	-
CASRGTGNQPQHF	TGTGCCAGCAGAGGGACGGGCAATCAGCCCCAGCATTTT	TRBV28	TRBJ1-5	once	-
CASSYSDTEAFF	TGTGCCAGCAGTTACTCGGACACTGAAGCTTTCTTT	TRBV6-5	TRBJ1-1	-	-
CASTSYGGGEQYF	TGTGCCAGTACCTCCTACGGGGGCGGCGAGCAGTACTTC	TRBV9	TRBJ2-7	-	-
CASSPSAGSVTGELFF	TGTGCCAGCAGCCCCTCGGCAGGGTCGGTCACCGGGGAGCTGTTTTTT	TRBV27	TRBJ2-2	-	-
CASSLGPRAFF	TGTGCCAGCAGCTTGGGCCCCAGGGCTTTCTTT	TRBV7-2	TRBJ1-1	-	-
CASSLHGLAGEQFF	TGTGCCAGCAGCCTCCATGGACTAGCGGGGGAGCAGTTCTTC	TRBV6-6	TRBJ2-1	-	TRBD2
CASSLAGTGNTIYF	TGTGCCAGCAGCTTAGCAGGGACTGGAAACACCATATATTTT	TRBV7-3	TRBJ1-3	-	-
CASLDRGQSQETQYF	TGTGCCAGTCTTGACAGGGGCCAGAGTCAAGAGACCCAGTACTTC	TRBV19	TRBJ2-5	-	TRBD1
CASSLGGEPQHF	TGTGCCAGCAGCTTAGGGGGGGAGCCCCAGCATTTT	TRBV7-9	TRBJ1-5	-	-
CASSHYRGQSPLHF	TGTGCCAGCAGTCATTACAGGGGCCAGTCACCCCTCCACTTT	TRBV14	TRBJ1-6	-	TRBD1
CASSPLGLAGAYNEQFF	TGCGCCAGCAGCCCTCTCGGACTAGCGGGGGCCTACAATGAGCAGTTCTTC	TRBV4-1	TRBJ2-1	-	TRBD2
CASSGGAVSSYNEQFF	TGTGCCAGCAGCGGGGGGGCGGTTAGCTCCTACAATGAGCAGTTCTTC	TRBV7-2	TRBJ2-1	-	-
CATSRDRSGGYGETQYF	TGTGCCACCAGCAGAGATCGAAGCGGGGGCTATGGGGAGACCCAGTACTTC	TRBV15	TRBJ2-5	-	TRBD2